Detailed here is one T cell receptor (beta chain). Its antigen is unidentified. The PCR contained 60 Vbeta and 13 Jbeta primers. The table came from immunoSEQ multiplex PCR; TCRdb's copy has only in-frame clones and leaves some out. The table includes roughly 230,000 clones, 80% to 95% detected once. This entry is derived from a study of cytomegalovirus exposure and HLA in healthy donors. On the study more broadly: A prior analysis found fewer than 120 million unique TCR beta sequences from around 180 million T cells. For the approximately 410 genotyped donors, 81% fell within the Caucasian-associated ancestry cluster.

V was clipped by 6 bases and J by 8 bases, with 17 bases between them. This CDR3 spans 13 amino acids. Germline CDR1 reads SQVTM; CDR2 reads ANQGSEA. Findings and limits, study-wide: A later analysis found that most CMV-associated TCR beta chains appeared HLA-restricted.

This receptor was obtained from a girl aged 2-15 years in good health and CMV-seronegative. Sample: PBMCs. The chain carries TRBV29-1 and TRBJ1-3; no reliable D call. The DNA for the CDR3 is TGCAGCGTGGCGGGCCTCGGGAGGGACACCATATATTTT. It encodes CSVAGLGRDTIYF.